This record covers a single T cell receptor (beta chain). Its antigen is unknown. The sort gate was single viable CD3+CD4+CD8-CD45RO+ cells for memory CD4+ T cells. This entry is derived from a study of memory CD4+ T cells and cytomegalovirus serostatus. Study summary: Donors were healthy Belgian adults, several CMV seropositive and some 24 seronegative.

Trimming stripped 6 bases from V and 0 bases from J, with 18 bases between. This CDR3 comprises 16 residues. Per germline, CDR1 SGHNT and CDR2 YYREEE (reference sequence). General observations from the study: A US-trained random forest predicted CMV serostatus with median AUC around 0.93. Each of 65 to 75 CMV-associated TCRbeta sequences occurred in one to five individuals.

In the authors' workflow: After removing out-of-frame reads, around 2,100,000 distinct TCRbeta sequences remained. Assay used: immunoSEQ multiplex PCR; TCRdb lists only in-frame clones, some missing. V, J and clone size are taken as reported in that table, and D and trimming were inferred from the DNA itself. The sample has approximately 41,000 clones, 75% to 85% seen once. This sequence originates from an adult in good health and CMV-seronegative. The specimen was memory CD4+ T cells from blood. The chain uses TRBV5-4 and TRBJ1-1; D perhaps matches TRBD1 (6 bases). Here the CDR3 DNA reads TGTGCCAGCACCCCCGTAGGGGGGGGATTGAACACTGAAGCTTTCTTT. It translates to CASTPVGGGLNTEAFF.